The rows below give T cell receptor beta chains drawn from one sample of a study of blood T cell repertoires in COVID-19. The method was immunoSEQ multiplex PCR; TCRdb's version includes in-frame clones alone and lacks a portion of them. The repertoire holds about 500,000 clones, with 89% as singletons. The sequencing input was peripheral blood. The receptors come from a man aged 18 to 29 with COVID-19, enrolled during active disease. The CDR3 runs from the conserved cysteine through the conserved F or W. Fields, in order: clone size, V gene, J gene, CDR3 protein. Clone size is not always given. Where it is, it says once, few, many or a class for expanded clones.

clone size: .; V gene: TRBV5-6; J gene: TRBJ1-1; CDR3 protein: CASSLGVFTEAFF
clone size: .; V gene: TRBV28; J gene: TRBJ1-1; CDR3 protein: CASSLVGGKAFF
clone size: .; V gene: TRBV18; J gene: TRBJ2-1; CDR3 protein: CASRYSTYNEQFF
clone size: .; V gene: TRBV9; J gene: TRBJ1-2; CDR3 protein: CASSVEARTGNYGYTF
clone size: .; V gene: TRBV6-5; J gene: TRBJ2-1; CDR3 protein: CASSGLGEQFF
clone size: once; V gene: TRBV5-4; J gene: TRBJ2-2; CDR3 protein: CASSIRDTGELFF
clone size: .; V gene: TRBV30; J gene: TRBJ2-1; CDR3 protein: CAWSVIAGPYNEQFF
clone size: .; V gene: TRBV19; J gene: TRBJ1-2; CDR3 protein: CASSHRLTGGQGRIGYGYTF
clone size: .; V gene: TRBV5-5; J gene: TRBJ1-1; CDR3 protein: CASSPLHRNTEAFF
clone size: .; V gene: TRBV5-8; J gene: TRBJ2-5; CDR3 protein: CASSFRQETQYF
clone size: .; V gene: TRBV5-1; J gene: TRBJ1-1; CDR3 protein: CASSPGGLTGAFF
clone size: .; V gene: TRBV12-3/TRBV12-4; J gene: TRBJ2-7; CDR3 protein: CASSLASGTGFF
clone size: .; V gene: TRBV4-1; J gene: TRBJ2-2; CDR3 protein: CASSQTTGLSVSGELFF
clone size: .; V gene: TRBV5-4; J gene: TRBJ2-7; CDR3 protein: CASSSGQGKNEQYF
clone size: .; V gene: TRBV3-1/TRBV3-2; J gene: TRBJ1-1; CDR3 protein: CASSQHSQNTEAFF
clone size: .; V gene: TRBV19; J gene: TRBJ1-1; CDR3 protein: CASSTERLNTEAFF
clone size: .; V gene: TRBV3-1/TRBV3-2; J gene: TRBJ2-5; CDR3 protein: CASSQAGQGGGETQYF
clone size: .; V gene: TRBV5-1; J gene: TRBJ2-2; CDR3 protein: CASRLTSGSTGELFF
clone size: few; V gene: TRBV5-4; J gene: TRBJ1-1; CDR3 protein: CASSLGREGTEAFF
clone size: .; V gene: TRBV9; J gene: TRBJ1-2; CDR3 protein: CASSETLQGRYGYTF
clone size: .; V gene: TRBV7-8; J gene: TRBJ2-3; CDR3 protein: CATAISGRIDTQYF
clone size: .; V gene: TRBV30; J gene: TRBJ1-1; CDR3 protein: CAWTPLQGANTEAFF
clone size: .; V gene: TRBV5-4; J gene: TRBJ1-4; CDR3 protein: CASRFWRGANEKLFF
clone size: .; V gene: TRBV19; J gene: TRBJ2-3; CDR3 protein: CASSPQAFYTQYF
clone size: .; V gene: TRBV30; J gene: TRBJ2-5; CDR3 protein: CAWSAAGGPKTQYF
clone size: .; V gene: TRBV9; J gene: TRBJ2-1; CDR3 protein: CASSAWTTQDNEQFF
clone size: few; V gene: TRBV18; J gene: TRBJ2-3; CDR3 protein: CASSPPSLAGGTDTQYF
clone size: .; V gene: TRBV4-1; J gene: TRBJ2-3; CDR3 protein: CASSFIAGGGPDTQYF
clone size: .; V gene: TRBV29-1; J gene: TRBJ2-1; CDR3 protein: CSTGSYNEQFF
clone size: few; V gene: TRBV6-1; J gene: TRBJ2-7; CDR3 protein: CASSENLGQPYEQYF
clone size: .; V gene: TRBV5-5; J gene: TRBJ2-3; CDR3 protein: CASTDTKSTDTQYF
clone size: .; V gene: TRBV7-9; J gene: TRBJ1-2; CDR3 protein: CASSFTAQNYGYTF
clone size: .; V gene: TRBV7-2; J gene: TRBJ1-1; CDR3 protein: CASSLERTEAFF
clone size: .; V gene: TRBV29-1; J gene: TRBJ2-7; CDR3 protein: CSVGGAEIEQYF
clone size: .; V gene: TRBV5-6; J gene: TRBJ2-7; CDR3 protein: CASSLEAHEQYF
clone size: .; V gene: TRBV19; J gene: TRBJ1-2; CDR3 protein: CASTISPPGTAYGYTF
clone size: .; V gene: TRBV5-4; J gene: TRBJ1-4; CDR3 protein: CASSARTATNEKLFF
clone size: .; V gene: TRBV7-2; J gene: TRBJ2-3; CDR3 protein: CASSPWRSPESTDTQYF
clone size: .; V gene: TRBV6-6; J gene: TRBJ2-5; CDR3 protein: CASSYSGASGETQYF